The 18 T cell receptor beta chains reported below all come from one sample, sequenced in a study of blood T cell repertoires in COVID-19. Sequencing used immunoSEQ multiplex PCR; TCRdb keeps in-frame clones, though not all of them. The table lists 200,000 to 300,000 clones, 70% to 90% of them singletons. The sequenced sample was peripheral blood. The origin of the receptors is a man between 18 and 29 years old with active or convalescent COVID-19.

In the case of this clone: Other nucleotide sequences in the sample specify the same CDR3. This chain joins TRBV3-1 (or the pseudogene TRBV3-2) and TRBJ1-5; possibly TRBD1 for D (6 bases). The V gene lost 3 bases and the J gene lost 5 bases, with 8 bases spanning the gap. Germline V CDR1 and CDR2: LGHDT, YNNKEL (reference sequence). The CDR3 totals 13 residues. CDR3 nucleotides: TGTGCCAGCAGCCAGGACAGAGATCAGCCCCAGCATTTT. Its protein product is CASSQDRDQPQHF.

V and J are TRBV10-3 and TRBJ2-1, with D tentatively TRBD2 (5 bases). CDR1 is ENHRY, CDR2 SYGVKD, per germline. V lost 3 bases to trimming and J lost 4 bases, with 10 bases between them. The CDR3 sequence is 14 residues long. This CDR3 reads CAISEASRYNEQFF. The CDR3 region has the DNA TGTGCCATCAGTGAAGCTAGCCGATACAATGAGCAGTTCTTC.

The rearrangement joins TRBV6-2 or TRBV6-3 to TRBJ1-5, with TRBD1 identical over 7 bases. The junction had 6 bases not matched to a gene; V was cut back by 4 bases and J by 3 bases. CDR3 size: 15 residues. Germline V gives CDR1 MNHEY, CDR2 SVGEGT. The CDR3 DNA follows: TGTGCCAGCAGTTCCACCGGGACAGTCAATCAGCCCCAGCATTTT. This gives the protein CASSSTGTVNQPQHF.

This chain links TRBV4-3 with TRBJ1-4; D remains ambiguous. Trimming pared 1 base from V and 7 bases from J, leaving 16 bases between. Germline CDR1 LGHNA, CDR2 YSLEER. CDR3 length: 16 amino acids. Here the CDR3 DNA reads TGCGCCAGCAGCCAAGCCGGAGGACTACCGGGTGAAAAACTGTTTTTT. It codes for CASSQAGGLPGEKLFF.

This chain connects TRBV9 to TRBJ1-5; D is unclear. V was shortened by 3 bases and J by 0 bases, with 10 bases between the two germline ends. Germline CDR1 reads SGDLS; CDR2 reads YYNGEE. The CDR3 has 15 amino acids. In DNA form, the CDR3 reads TGTGCCAGCAGCGCTACCGTTGATAGCAATCAGCCCCAGCATTTT. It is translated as CASSATVDSNQPQHF.

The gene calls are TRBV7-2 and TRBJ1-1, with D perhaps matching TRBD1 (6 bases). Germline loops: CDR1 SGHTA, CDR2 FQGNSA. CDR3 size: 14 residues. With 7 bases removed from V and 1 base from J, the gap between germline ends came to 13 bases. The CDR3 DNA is TGTGCCAGCACCCTAGACAGGCGGAACACTGAAGCTTTCTTT. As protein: CASTLDRRNTEAFF.

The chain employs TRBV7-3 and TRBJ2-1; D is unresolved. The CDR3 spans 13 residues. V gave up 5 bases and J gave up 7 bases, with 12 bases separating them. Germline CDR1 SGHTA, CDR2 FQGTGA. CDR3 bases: TGTGCCAGCAGCCACAATGCTGGTAATGAGCAGTTCTTC. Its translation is CASSHNAGNEQFF.

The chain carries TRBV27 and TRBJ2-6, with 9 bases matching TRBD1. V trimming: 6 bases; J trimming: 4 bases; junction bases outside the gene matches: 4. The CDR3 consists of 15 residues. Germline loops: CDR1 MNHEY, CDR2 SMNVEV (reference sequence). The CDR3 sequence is CASRQGASGANVLTF. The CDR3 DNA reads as TGTGCCAGCAGACAGGGGGCTTCCGGGGCCAACGTCCTGACTTTC. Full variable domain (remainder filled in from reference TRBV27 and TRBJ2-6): EAQVTQNPRYLITVTGKKLTVTCSQNMNHEYMSWYRQDPGLGLRQIYYSMNVEVTDKGDVPEGYKVSRKEKRNFPLILESPSPNQTSLYFCASRQGASGANVLTFGAGSRLTVL.

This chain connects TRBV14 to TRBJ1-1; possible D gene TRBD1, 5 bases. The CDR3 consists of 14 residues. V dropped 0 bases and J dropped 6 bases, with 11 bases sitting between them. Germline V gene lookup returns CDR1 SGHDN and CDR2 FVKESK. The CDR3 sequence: CASSQEVDTAEAFF. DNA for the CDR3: TGTGCCAGCAGCCAAGAGGTGGACACCGCTGAAGCTTTCTTT.

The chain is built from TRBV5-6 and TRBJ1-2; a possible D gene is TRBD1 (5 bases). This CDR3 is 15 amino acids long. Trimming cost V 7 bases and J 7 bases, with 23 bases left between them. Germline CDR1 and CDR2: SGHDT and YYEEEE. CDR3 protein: CASLSLSKGTGGYTF. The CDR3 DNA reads TGTGCCAGCTTATCCCTCTCAAAAGGTACAGGTGGCTACACCTTC.

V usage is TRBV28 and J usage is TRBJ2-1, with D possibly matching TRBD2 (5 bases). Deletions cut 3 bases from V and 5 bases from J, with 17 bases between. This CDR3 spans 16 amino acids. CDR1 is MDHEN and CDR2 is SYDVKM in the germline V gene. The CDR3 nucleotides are TGTGCCAGCAGTTTGCCGCGGAGCGGAGCCAACAATGAGCAGTTCTTC. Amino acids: CASSLPRSGANNEQFF. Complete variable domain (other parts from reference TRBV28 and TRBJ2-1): DVKVTQSSRYLVKRTGEKVFLECVQDMDHENMFWYRQDPGLGLRLIYFSYDVKMKEKGDIPEGYSVSREKKERFSLILESASTNQTSMYLCASSLPRSGANNEQFFGPGTRLTVL.

The CDR3, as DNA: TGTGCCAGCAGCCGGGGTTCTGGAAACACCATATATTTT. Translating gives CASSRGSGNTIYF. The V call is TRBV7-2, the J call TRBJ1-3; D not certain. The CDR3 has 13 amino acids. CDR1 SGHTA and CDR2 FQGNSA come from the germline V gene. The V gene lost 5 bases and the J gene lost 1 base, with 6 bases spanning the gap.

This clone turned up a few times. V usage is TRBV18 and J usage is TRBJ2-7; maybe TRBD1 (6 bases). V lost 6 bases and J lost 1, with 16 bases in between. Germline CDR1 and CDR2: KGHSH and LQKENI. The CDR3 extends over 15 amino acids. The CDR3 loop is CASSHDGTYSYEQYF. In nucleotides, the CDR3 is TGTGCCAGCTCTCACGACGGGACATATTCCTACGAGCAGTACTTC. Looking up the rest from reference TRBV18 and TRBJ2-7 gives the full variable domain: NAGVMQNPRHLVRRRGQEARLRCSPMKGHSHVYWYRQLPEEGLKFMVYLQKENIIDESGMPKERFSAEFPKEGPSILRIQQVVRGDSAAYFCASSHDGTYSYEQYFGPGTRLTVT.

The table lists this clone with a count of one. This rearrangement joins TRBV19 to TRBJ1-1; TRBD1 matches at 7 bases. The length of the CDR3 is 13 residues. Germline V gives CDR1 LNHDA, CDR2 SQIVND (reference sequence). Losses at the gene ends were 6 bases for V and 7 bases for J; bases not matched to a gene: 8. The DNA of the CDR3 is TGTGCCAGTAGCCGACTGGGGACAGTTGAAGCTTTCTTT. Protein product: CASSRLGTVEAFF.

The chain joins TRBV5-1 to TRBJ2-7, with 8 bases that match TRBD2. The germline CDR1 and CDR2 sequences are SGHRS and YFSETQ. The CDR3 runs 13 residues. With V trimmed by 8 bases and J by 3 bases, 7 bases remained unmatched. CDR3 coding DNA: TGCGCCAGTAAGAGTAGCGGGAACTACGAGCAGTACTTC. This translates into CASKSSGNYEQYF.

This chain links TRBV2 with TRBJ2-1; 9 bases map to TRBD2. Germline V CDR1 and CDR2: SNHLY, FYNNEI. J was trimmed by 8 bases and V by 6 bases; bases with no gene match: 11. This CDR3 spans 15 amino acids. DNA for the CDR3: TGTGCCAGCAGGGCTAGAGCGGGAGGTGGCGATGAGCAGTTCTTC. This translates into CASRARAGGGDEQFF.

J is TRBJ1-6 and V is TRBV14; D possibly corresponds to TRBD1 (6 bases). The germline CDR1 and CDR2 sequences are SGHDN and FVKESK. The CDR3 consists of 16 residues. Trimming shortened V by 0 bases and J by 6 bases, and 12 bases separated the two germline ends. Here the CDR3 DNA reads TGTGCCAGCAGCCAAGATTGGAGGACAGTTAATTCACCCCTCCACTTT. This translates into CASSQDWRTVNSPLHF.

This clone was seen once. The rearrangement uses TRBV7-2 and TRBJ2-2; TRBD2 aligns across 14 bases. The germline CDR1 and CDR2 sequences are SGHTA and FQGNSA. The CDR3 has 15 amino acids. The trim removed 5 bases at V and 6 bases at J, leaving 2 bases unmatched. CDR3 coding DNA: TGTGCCAGCAGCCGGGGACTAGCGGGAGCCGGGGAGCTGTTTTTT. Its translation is CASSRGLAGAGELFF.